What follows are 20 T cell receptor beta chains derived from one specimen sequenced in a study of read filtering for tumor transcriptome and immune sequencing. Molecular barcoded adaptors covering alpha/delta and beta/gamma chains were used on 400 ng RNA. TCRdb re-derived calls from the reads in MiXCR, one entry per CDR3 protein. The sample yields tens of thousands of distinct CDR3 sequences, roughly 12% seen once. Material: a population of CD138-negative cells sorted from bone marrow. These receptors came from a donor at least 40 years old with multiple myeloma.

In its sample, this clonotype was seen many times. The chain has TRBV18 and TRBJ1-1; the match to TRBD1 covers 9 bases. Germline CDR1 reads KGHSH; CDR2 reads LQKENI. The CDR3 runs 15 residues. The J segment lost 5 bases and the V segment lost 2 bases, leaving 6 bases of the junction unmatched. The CDR3 nucleotides are TGTGCCAGCTCACCAGGGACAGGGTGGGAGACTGAAGCTTTCTTT. The encoded protein is CASSPGTGWETEAFF.

On this clonotype itself: A much larger clone lies a single base off, so this may be a read error. The CDR3 bases are TGTGCCAGCAGTGCAGTAGCTCTGGGTCAGCCCCTGCATTTT. It codes for CASSAVALGQPLHF. V gene TRBV6-5 combines with J gene TRBJ1-5; D is ambiguous. Germline V gene sequence: CDR1 MNHEY, CDR2 SVGAGI. The length of the CDR3 is 14 residues.

This clonotype was seen ten or more times. CDR3 loop: CASSKGPPGANVLTF. The CDR3, as DNA: TGTGCCAGCAGTAAAGGCCCCCCTGGGGCCAACGTCCTGACTTTC. V gene TRBV25-1 combines with J gene TRBJ2-6, with unresolved D. Germline CDR1 and CDR2: MGHDK and SYGVNS. The CDR3 has 15 residues. Trimming took off 5 bases at V and 2 bases at J, with 10 bases between the two ends.

This clonotype appeared many times. CDR3 sequence: CASSYDRYTGELFF. The CDR3 nucleotides are TGTGCCAGCAGTTACGACCGATACACCGGGGAGCTGTTTTTT. The chain recombines TRBV6-5 with TRBJ2-2; D gene ambiguous. Trimming shortened V by 2 bases and J by 3 bases, and 7 bases separated the two germline ends. The germline V gene encodes CDR1 MNHEY and CDR2 SVGAGI. The CDR3 loop spans 14 amino acids.

Many counts were recorded for this clonotype. The J gene is TRBJ2-7, the V gene TRBV20-1; a possible D gene is TRBD1 (6 bases). With 6 bases removed from V and 4 bases from J, the gap between germline ends came to 16 bases. Germline lookup yields CDR1 DFQATT and CDR2 SNEGSKA (reference sequence). The CDR3 loop spans 13 amino acids. The CDR3 DNA reads as TGCAGTGCCCCATCCAGGGGTGGGTACGAGCAGTACTTC. Its translation: CSAPSRGGYEQYF.

This clonotype has at least ten counts. V usage is TRBV11-2 and J usage is TRBJ2-5; weak D call: TRBD2 (5 bases). Trimming removed 0 bases from V and 5 bases from J, with 13 bases in between. Germline CDR1 reads SGHAT; CDR2 reads FQNNGV. CDR3 length: 15 residues. CDR3 amino acids: CASSLDQLVFETQYF. CDR3 DNA sequence: TGTGCCAGCAGCTTAGATCAACTAGTTTTCGAGACCCAGTACTTC.

This clonotype was detected many times. The rearrangement links TRBV7-6 to TRBJ2-3, with D possibly called TRBD1 or TRBD2 (6 bases each). CDR1 SGHVS and CDR2 FNYEAQ come from the germline V gene. The CDR3 contains 14 residues. V shed 5 bases and J shed 9 bases, with 18 bases lying between them. The CDR3 DNA reads TGTGCCAGCAGCCGGATGGAGGGGGGAGGAACGCAGTATTTT. It translates to CASSRMEGGGTQYF.

This clonotype was seen ten or more times. A much larger clone differs by one base, so this may be a read error. The conserved closing phenylalanine or tryptophan is absent in this CDR3, likely reflecting a read error. The chain recombines TRBV24-1 with TRBJ2-1, with 7 bases matching TRBD1. J lost 6 bases, V lost 4 bases, and 5 bases had no gene match. Germline values: CDR1 KGHDR, CDR2 SFDVKD. The length of the CDR3 is 14 residues. CDR3 sequence reads: CATSERGRSNEQFL. DNA for the CDR3: TGTGCCACCAGTGAAAGGGGGCGCAGCAATGAGCAGTTCCTC.

The gene calls are TRBV4-1 and TRBJ1-5; D gene uncertain. V shed 1 base and J shed 2 bases, with 9 bases lying between them. The CDR3 contains 15 residues. Germline V gene lookup returns CDR1 MGHRA and CDR2 YSYEKL. CDR3 sequence (DNA): TGCGCCAGCAGCCAAGGGGGATTAGGCAATCAGCCCCAGCATTTT. Amino acids: CASSQGGLGNQPQHF.

The chain has TRBV7-9 and TRBJ2-2; D is ambiguous. CDR1 is SEHNR and CDR2 is FQNEAQ in the germline V gene (reference sequence). CDR3 length equals 15 residues. V dropped 8 bases and J dropped 2 bases, with 15 bases sitting between them. Written as DNA, the CDR3 is TGTGCCAGCGACTCGACGCACGTTAACACCGGGGAGCTGTTTTTT. It yields the protein CASDSTHVNTGELFF.

This clonotype was recorded at least ten times. The CDR3 nucleotides are TGCAGTGCTAGACCCTCAAATAGGGAGTACTTC. Translated, it gives CSARPSNREYF. The chain uses TRBV20-1 and TRBJ2-7; D not certain. Germline assignment: CDR1 DFQATT and CDR2 SNEGSKA (reference sequence). V shed 2 bases and J shed 11 bases, with 13 bases lying between them. The CDR3 has 11 residues.

By share, this clonotype counts as medium-sized. One junction end disagrees with the germline gene, perhaps due to a read error. This sequence joins TRBV4-3 and TRBJ2-1; D not resolved. Germline-derived CDR1 and CDR2 are LGHNA and YSLEER. The CDR3 spans 15 residues. CDR3 nucleotides: TGTGCCAGCAGCCAAGGCCAGGAGACCTACAATGAGCAGTTCTTC. This codes for CASSQGQETYNEQFF.

The table lists this clonotype with many counts. The rearrangement uses TRBV4-2 and TRBJ2-3; tentatively, D is TRBD2 (6 bases). The CDR3 spans 15 residues. Germline assignment: CDR1 LGHNA and CDR2 YNFKEQ. V lost 5 bases and J lost 0, with 12 bases in between. CDR3: CASSDVGTSTDTQYF. CDR3 bases: TGTGCCAGCAGCGACGTGGGGACTAGCACAGATACGCAGTATTTT.

On this clonotype itself: Without the conserved terminal phenylalanine or tryptophan, this CDR3 likely stems from a read error. The DNA is omitted, as the CDR3 cannot be located on it reliably, and the CDR3 follows TCRdb's listing. The chain uses TRBV12-3 or TRBV12-4 and TRBJ2-1; the D call of TRBD1 is as the table states it, not checked on the DNA. 16 amino acids form the CDR3, both terminal residues included. CDR3 sequence reads: CASSFDAQGLNNEQLP.

This clonotype was counted ten times or more. The chain is built from TRBV11-1 and TRBJ2-1; possibly TRBD2 for D (6 bases). The CDR3 covers 15 residues. In germline, CDR1 is SGHAT, CDR2 FQDESV (reference sequence). V lost 4 bases, J lost 6 bases, and 16 bases lay in between. The CDR3 DNA is TGTGCCAGCAGCTACTTGGTGGCGGGGATCAATGAGCAGTTCTTC. Translating gives CASSYLVAGINEQFF. Together with reference TRBV11-1 and TRBJ2-1, the CDR3 gives the full variable domain: EAEVAQSPRYKITEKSQAVAFWCDPISGHATLYWYRQILGQGPELLVQFQDESVVDDSQLPKDRFSAERLKGVDSTLKIQPAELGDSAMYLCASSYLVAGINEQFFGPGTRLTVL.

Many counts were recorded for this clonotype. The rearrangement joins TRBV3-1 to TRBJ2-7, with D possibly called TRBD1 or TRBD2 (6 bases each). CDR3 length: 14 amino acids. The germline CDR1 and CDR2 sequences are LGHDT and YNNKEL (reference sequence). Between the trimmed V and J ends, which lost 6 bases and 4 bases, there was a span of 16 bases. Here the CDR3 reads CASRQGGTEYEQYF. CDR3 in DNA: TGTGCCAGCAGACAGGGAGGTACTGAGTACGAGCAGTACTTC.

This clonotype appeared many times. This chain links TRBV6-5 with TRBJ2-3; D gene uncertain. The CDR3 consists of 14 residues. Looked up from germline, CDR1 is MNHEY and CDR2 is SVGAGI. V dropped 1 base and J dropped 6 bases, with 11 bases sitting between them. The CDR3 protein is CASSYFPGLDTQYF. The CDR3 bases are TGTGCCAGCAGTTACTTCCCGGGTTTGGATACGCAGTATTTT.

This clonotype was seen at least ten times. Being one base from a much bigger clone, this may be a read error. This chain joins TRBV20-1 and TRBJ2-2; no firm D call. Germline V CDR1 and CDR2: DFQATT, SNEGSKA (reference sequence). The CDR3 spans 12 residues. V gave up 4 bases and J gave up 2 bases, with 5 bases separating them. The CDR3 region has the DNA TGCAGTGCTAAAGACAACACCGGGGAGCTGTTTTTT. Translated, it gives CSAKDNTGELFF.

This clonotype has ten or more counts. The rearrangement uses TRBV3-1 and TRBJ2-1; 12 bases line up with TRBD2. The V segment lost 0 bases and the J segment 8 bases; nucleotides outside the gene matches: 8. From germline, CDR1 is LGHDT and CDR2 YNNKEL (reference sequence). The CDR3 sequence is 17 residues long. The CDR3 coding sequence is TGTGCCAGCAGCCAAGAAAGGCTGACTAGCGGGAGACATGAGCAGTTCTTC. This codes for CASSQERLTSGRHEQFF.

This clonotype was detected ten times or more. The rearrangement joins TRBV7-2 to TRBJ2-3; either TRBD1 or TRBD2 may supply D (5 bases each). The CDR3 contains 14 residues. V was cut by 5 bases and J by 5 bases, with 14 bases left in between. CDR1 and CDR2 (germline): SGHTA, FQGNSA. CDR3 protein: CASSARGGEDTQYF. In DNA, the CDR3 is TGTGCCAGCAGCGCGAGGGGCGGCGAAGATACGCAGTATTTT. Combining the CDR3 with reference TRBV7-2 and TRBJ2-3 gives the whole variable domain GAGVSQSPSNKVTEKGKDVELRCDPISGHTALYWYRQSLGQGLEFLIYFQGNSAPDKSGLPSDRFSAERTGGSVSTLTIQRTQQEDSAVYLCASSARGGEDTQYFGPGTRLTVL.